These 30 T cell receptor beta chains came from one sample sequenced in a study of regulatory T cells in long-lasting Graves disease (dated by TCRdb to the early 2020s). Libraries came from multiplex PCR. The sequencer was an Illumina HiSeq 4000. TCR beta libraries were built with iRepertoire HTBI primers and Arm-PCR amplification of CDR3 regions. TCRdb redid the processing of the public reads, applying fastp at Q25 and MiXCR, and retained in-frame beta chains. Every CDR3 protein is listed once, alongside the most common genes and DNA of its rows. This sample is represented by 350,000 to 500,000 distinct CDR3 sequences; around 15% of them were singletons. Of the sample, approximately 19% is held by the ten largest clones. Explained via the paper, the time point label denotes: newly diagnosed GD, antithyroid drugs for less than 3 months. For both TCR sequencing and RNA sequencing, RNA was extracted from PBMCs using TRIzol.

These same records also appear under a second study, on T cells in Graves' hyperthyroidism and ophthalmopathy.

Sequencing was performed on peripheral blood mononuclear cells (PBMCs), taken at new diagnosis, from a patient treated with antithyroid drugs. The receptors were sampled from a woman aged 50 to 60 with Graves disease. Donor details come from another sample of the same person, matched by shared clones.

This clonotype was recorded many times. The gene calls are TRBV18 and TRBJ1-1, with no clear D. Germline CDR1 and CDR2: KGHSH and LQKENI. The CDR3 has 14 residues. V was trimmed by 1 base and J by 2 bases, leaving 8 bases between them. The CDR3 reads CASSPRAQNTEAFF. The CDR3 bases are TGTGCCAGCTCACCACGCGCCCAAAACACTGAAGCTTTCTTT.

As concerns this clonotype: It may be a read error: a sequence one base away is much more abundant. The V call is TRBV7-2, the J call TRBJ2-7; D might be TRBD1 or TRBD2, each matching 5 bases. Germline assignment: CDR1 SGHTA and CDR2 FQGNSA. The CDR3 sequence is 14 residues long. V was clipped by 6 bases and J by 3 bases, with 15 bases between them. The CDR3 region has the DNA TGTGCCAGCAGTTTCGGGGCTAGCAACTACGAGCAGTACTTC. The encoded protein is CASSFGASNYEQYF. Full variable domain (outside the CDR3, taken from reference TRBV7-2 and TRBJ2-7): GAGVSQSPSNKVTEKGKDVELRCDPISGHTALYWYRQSLGQGLEFLIYFQGNSAPDKSGLPSDRFSAERTGGSVSTLTIQRTQQEDSAVYLCASSFGASNYEQYFGPGTRLTVT.

The rearrangement joins TRBV12-5 to TRBJ2-1; D possibly corresponds to TRBD2 (6 bases). This CDR3 has 13 residues. CDR1 is LGHNT and CDR2 is FRNRAP in the germline V gene. Trimming pared 6 bases from V and 7 bases from J, leaving 13 bases between. The CDR3 coding sequence is TGTGCTAGTGGCTACATAGCGGAGAATGAGCAGTTCTTC. Encoded protein: CASGYIAENEQFF.

This clonotype was recorded many times. The chain joins TRBV11-1 to TRBJ1-2, with 7 nucleotides matching TRBD1. Germline trimming cut 4 bases from V and 6 bases from J; bases unmatched to any gene: 8. This CDR3 comprises 14 residues. Per germline, CDR1 SGHAT and CDR2 FQDESV (reference sequence). The CDR3 is CASSSRQGWDGYTF. The DNA of the CDR3 is TGTGCCAGCAGCTCGAGACAGGGTTGGGATGGCTACACCTTC.

V gene TRBV4-1 combines with J gene TRBJ2-7; the match to TRBD2 covers 13 bases. V lost 4 bases, J lost 7 bases, and 13 bases stayed unmatched. Per germline, CDR1 MGHRA and CDR2 YSYEKL. The CDR3 length is 17 residues. The CDR3 loop is CASSLPGTSGRAWEQYF. CDR3 nucleotide sequence: TGCGCCAGCAGCCTCCCAGGAACTAGCGGGAGGGCTTGGGAGCAGTACTTC.

This clonotype was seen ten or more times. CDR3 sequence reads: CSAGPGQGAREQYF. The CDR3 DNA sequence: TGCAGCGCCGGACCGGGACAGGGGGCTCGGGAGCAGTACTTC. V usage is TRBV29-1 and J usage is TRBJ2-7; 12 bases are a match to TRBD1. CDR3 length equals 14 residues. V was pared by 7 bases and J by 7 bases, with 11 bases of the junction left unmatched. The V gene's germline CDR1 is SQVTM and CDR2 ANQGSEA.

This clonotype was recorded many times. One end of the junction does not line up with germline, which may come from a read error. The V and J genes are TRBV5-1 and TRBJ2-2; D may be TRBD2 (6 bases). The CDR3 is made up of 15 amino acids. From germline, CDR1 is SGHRS and CDR2 YFSETQ. In DNA, the CDR3 is TGTGCCAGCAGCTTGGGGACTTCGAACACCGGGGAGCTGTTTTTT. Its protein product is CASSLGTSNTGELFF.

The chain recombines TRBV4-2 with TRBJ2-1; D may be TRBD1 (5 bases). Trimming shortened V by 4 bases and J by 10 bases, and 17 bases separated the two germline ends. Germline V lookup: CDR1 LGHNA, CDR2 YNFKEQ. CDR3 length equals 14 residues. The CDR3 coding sequence is TGTGCCAGCAGCCTCGACAGAGAGGCCTACGAGCAGTTCTTC. Amino acid sequence: CASSLDREAYEQFF.

This clonotype was picked up many times. This chain connects TRBV7-6 to TRBJ2-7; no firm D call. The CDR3 is 15 amino acids. The V and J ends lost 3 bases and 2 bases respectively, with 14 bases between them. The germline V gene encodes CDR1 SGHVS and CDR2 FNYEAQ. The CDR3 sequence is CASSLALPGTYEQYF. The DNA for the CDR3 is TGTGCCAGCAGCTTGGCTTTGCCAGGAACCTACGAGCAGTACTTC.

This clonotype turned up a few times. This chain connects TRBV10-3 to TRBJ2-5; D is possibly TRBD1 (6 bases). V was clipped by 4 bases and J by 4 bases, with 7 bases between them. There are 12 residues in the CDR3. Germline V gene lookup returns CDR1 ENHRY and CDR2 SYGVKD. The CDR3 region has the DNA TGTGCCATCAGTGCAGGGGCAGAGACCCAGTACTTC. Encoded protein: CAISAGAETQYF.

This clonotype has only a few counts. A read error may explain this, as a much larger clone is one base away. The genes are TRBV3-1 and TRBJ1-4, with a weak D call TRBD1 (5 bases). The CDR3 is made up of 16 amino acids. The germline V gene encodes CDR1 LGHDT and CDR2 YNNKEL (reference sequence). The CDR3 bases are TGTGCCGGCAGCCGGAACCGGGACCCAACTAATGAAAAACTGTTTTTT. Translating gives CAGSRNRDPTNEKLFF.

This clonotype was seen at least ten times. The rearrangement links TRBV27 to TRBJ2-7; 7 bases map to TRBD1. This CDR3 has 17 amino acids. The V and J ends lost 1 base and 0 bases, in that order; junction bases with no gene match: 9. Germline lookup yields CDR1 MNHEY and CDR2 SMNVEV (reference sequence). The CDR3 loop is CASSLFRDSKPSYEQYF. CDR3 coding DNA: TGTGCCAGCAGTTTATTCCGGGACAGCAAACCCTCCTACGAGCAGTACTTC.

This clonotype came up a few times. J is TRBJ2-1 and V is TRBV9; the D is unclear. CDR3 length equals 15 residues. V shed 0 bases and J shed 5 bases, with 12 bases lying between them. Germline V gene lookup returns CDR1 SGDLS and CDR2 YYNGEE. CDR3: CASSVGWQPNNEQFF. CDR3 DNA: TGTGCCAGCAGCGTAGGTTGGCAGCCCAACAATGAGCAGTTCTTC.

The genes are TRBV20-1 and TRBJ2-7; TRBD2 matches at 11 bases. Germline V CDR1 and CDR2: DFQATT, SNEGSKA (reference sequence). V gave up 0 bases and J gave up 6 bases; unmatched junction bases: 7. The CDR3 is made up of 15 amino acids. This chain's CDR3 is CSARDLSGRAAEQYF. In nucleotides, the CDR3 is TGCAGTGCTAGAGATCTTAGCGGGAGGGCTGCCGAGCAGTACTTC.

This clonotype came up a few times. The chain has TRBV18 and TRBJ2-1; 8 bases line up with TRBD2. The CDR3 consists of 16 residues. V was clipped by 0 bases and J by 3 bases; unmatched bases: 4. Germline V gene lookup returns CDR1 KGHSH and CDR2 LQKENI. CDR3 region: CASSPPRGAFYNEQFF. The CDR3 DNA follows: TGTGCCAGCTCACCACCGCGGGGGGCTTTCTACAATGAGCAGTTCTTC.

The sample holds many counts of this clonotype. The V and J genes are TRBV3-1 and TRBJ2-7; D uncertain. With 5 bases removed from V and 0 bases from J, the gap between germline ends came to 11 bases. The CDR3 length is 14 residues. Per the germline V gene, CDR1 is LGHDT and CDR2 is YNNKEL (reference sequence). The CDR3, as DNA: TGTGCCAGCAGCGTTGGGTGGGGCTCCTACGAGCAGTACTTC. Translation gives CASSVGWGSYEQYF.

This clonotype was seen only a few times. V usage is TRBV18 and J usage is TRBJ2-1, with D possibly being TRBD2 (6 bases). Germline CDR1 and CDR2: KGHSH and LQKENI. This CDR3 has 17 amino acids. The ends were cut back, 1 base at V and 2 bases at J, with 15 bases in the middle. The CDR3 spells CASSPRLSGNTYNEQFF. The CDR3, as DNA: TGTGCCAGCTCACCACGCCTTAGCGGAAATACCTACAATGAGCAGTTCTTC. The variable domain in full, with the rest retrieved from reference TRBV18 and TRBJ2-1, is NAGVMQNPRHLVRRRGQEARLRCSPMKGHSHVYWYRQLPEEGLKFMVYLQKENIIDESGMPKERFSAEFPKEGPSILRIQQVVRGDSAAYFCASSPRLSGNTYNEQFFGPGTRLTVL.

This clonotype appeared a few times. This chain connects TRBV20-1 to TRBJ2-2; 10 positions agree with TRBD2. The CDR3 consists of 15 residues. The trim removed 6 bases at V and 7 bases at J, leaving 11 bases unmatched. Germline CDR1 reads DFQATT; CDR2 reads SNEGSKA (reference sequence). CDR3 coding DNA: TGCAGTGCCAAAGGGGGCCTAGCGGGAGACGGGGAGCTGTTTTTT. Amino acid sequence: CSAKGGLAGDGELFF.

The rearrangement uses TRBV11-2 and TRBJ2-7, with D perhaps matching TRBD2 (7 bases). V shed 0 bases and J shed 1 base, with 19 bases lying between them. This CDR3 has 18 amino acids. CDR1 SGHAT and CDR2 FQNNGV come from the germline V gene. The CDR3 DNA sequence: TGTGCCAGCAGCTTAGAGTGGGGGGGGCCGCAGGCGTCCTACGAGCAGTACTTC. This sequence encodes CASSLEWGGPQASYEQYF.

This clonotype has a count of ten or more. The rearrangement joins TRBV7-3 to TRBJ2-7, with 7 nucleotides matching TRBD1. Germline loops: CDR1 SGHTA, CDR2 FQGTGA. With V trimmed by 5 bases and J by 5 bases, 6 bases remained unmatched. The CDR3 extends over 13 amino acids. The CDR3 sequence is CASSLQGNDEQYF. The CDR3 nucleotides are TGTGCCAGCAGCCTACAGGGGAACGACGAGCAGTACTTC.

As regards this clonotype: A far larger clone is a single base away, which makes a read error likely. The chain carries TRBV11-2 and TRBJ2-7, with D perhaps being TRBD1 or TRBD2 (6 bases each). From germline, CDR1 is SGHAT and CDR2 FQNNGV. This CDR3 region has 12 residues. DNA of the CDR3: TGTACCAGCAGCTTAGGGGGGTTCGAGCAGTACTTC. It codes for CTSSLGGFEQYF.

As for this clonotype: A much larger clone sits a single nucleotide away, making a read error possible. The chain recombines TRBV5-1 with TRBJ2-7, with D possibly being TRBD2 (5 bases). The CDR3 consists of 15 residues. V dropped 2 bases and J dropped 7 bases, with 19 bases sitting between them. Germline V CDR1 and CDR2: SGHRS, YFSETQ. For the CDR3, the DNA is TGCGCCAGCAGCTTTGGGGAGAGCTCCTACAATGAGCAGTACTTC. The encoded protein is CASSFGESSYNEQYF.

This clonotype has a handful of counts. The chain couples TRBV2 to TRBJ2-1, with 8 nucleotides matching TRBD2. Germline values: CDR1 SNHLY, CDR2 FYNNEI. This CDR3 region has 15 residues. Trimming took 7 bases from V and 1 from J; bases not matched to a gene: 6. For the CDR3, the DNA is TGTGCCAGCAAGAAGGGACTAGTATCCTACAATGAGCAGTTCTTC. Its translation: CASKKGLVSYNEQFF.

At least ten counts were recorded for this clonotype. Written as DNA, the CDR3 is TGTGCCAGCAGTTCCCACGTTGCGGGCCGTTACAATGAGCAGTTCTTC. Translation: CASSSHVAGRYNEQFF. V usage is TRBV28 and J usage is TRBJ2-1; the D gene is possibly TRBD2 (5 bases). CDR1 is MDHEN, CDR2 SYDVKM, per germline. Trimming removed 4 bases from V and 4 bases from J, with 17 bases in between. The CDR3 spans 16 residues.

This clonotype was picked up many times. V gene TRBV2 combines with J gene TRBJ2-2, with D possibly TRBD2 on 6 matching bases. CDR1 and CDR2 from the germline V gene are SNHLY and FYNNEI. CDR3 length: 17 amino acids. The V and J ends lost 4 bases and 1 base respectively, with 16 bases between them. The CDR3 region has the DNA TGTGCCAGCAGTGTCTTTGGAGGTAGCGGGAACACCGGGGAGCTGTTTTTT. Translation: CASSVFGGSGNTGELFF.

This clonotype came up many times. The CDR3 sequence: CASSTHRSLNTEAFF. CDR3 bases: TGCGCCAGCAGCACCCACAGGAGTTTGAACACTGAAGCTTTCTTT. The chain recombines TRBV5-1 with TRBJ1-1; TRBD1 might be the D (5 bases). V was trimmed by 4 bases and J by 0 bases, leaving 13 bases between them. The length of the CDR3 is 15 residues. Germline CDR1 and CDR2: SGHRS and YFSETQ.

This clonotype was observed at least ten times. In DNA form, the CDR3 reads TGCGCCAGCAGCCAAGGACCGGGACAGGGGGCGGGTAGCCGTCAAGAGACCCAGTACTTC. It encodes CASSQGPGQGAGSRQETQYF. The chain couples TRBV4-1 to TRBJ2-5; 12 nucleotides match TRBD1. CDR1 is MGHRA and CDR2 is YSYEKL in the germline V gene. The CDR3 runs 20 residues. Losses at the gene ends were 1 base for V and 2 bases for J; bases not matched to a gene: 14.

This clonotype was picked up many times. The gene calls are TRBV7-6 and TRBJ2-5; D is uncertain. V was clipped by 2 bases and J by 5 bases, with 15 bases between them. Germline V gene sequence: CDR1 SGHVS, CDR2 FNYEAQ. The length of the CDR3 is 15 residues. In DNA, the CDR3 is TGTGCCAGCAGCTTATTCGGTGGTGCGCAGGAGACCCAGTACTTC. Translating gives CASSLFGGAQETQYF.

This clonotype has a count of ten or more. This chain uses TRBV20-1 with TRBJ2-1, with D perhaps assigned TRBD1 or TRBD2 (5 bases each). V was cut by 1 base and J by 4 bases, with 11 bases left in between. This CDR3 contains 14 residues. The V gene's germline CDR1 is DFQATT and CDR2 SNEGSKA (reference sequence). The CDR3 nucleotides are TGCAGTGCTAGAGGGGGGAGTTATTACAATGAGCAGTTCTTC. This codes for CSARGGSYYNEQFF.

This clonotype was detected many times. CDR3 DNA sequence: TGTGCCAGCAGCTCCGGGACAGAGACCTACGAGCAGTACTTC. Amino acid sequence: CASSSGTETYEQYF. V and J are TRBV11-2 and TRBJ2-7; 7 nucleotides agree with TRBD1. The CDR3 sequence is 14 residues long. With 4 bases clipped from V and 2 bases from J, the junction kept 5 bases outside the gene matches. Germline lookup yields CDR1 SGHAT and CDR2 FQNNGV.